The 18 T cell receptor beta chains reported below all come from one sample, sequenced in a study of breast tumors, draining lymph nodes, adjacent tissues. Samples came from axillary lymph nodes draining the breast cancer. TCRdb passed the multiplex PCR reads through MiXCR, listing each CDR3 protein once. The repertoire consists of about 130,000 distinct CDR3 sequences, with about 20% occurring once and the leading ten covering roughly 2.2%. Sequences were obtained from axillary lymph node tissue. These receptors came from a female donor with breast cancer. Some clones in this sample may be carry-over from other donors' samples.

This clonotype was seen repeatedly, ten times or more. V is TRBV11-2 and J is TRBJ2-1, with 7 positions matching TRBD1. CDR3 length: 15 amino acids. From germline, CDR1 is SGHAT and CDR2 FQNNGV. V trimming: 4 bases; J trimming: 6 bases; junction bases outside the gene matches: 9. For the CDR3, the DNA is TGTGCCAGCAGCTACCAGACAGGGTATAGCAATGAGCAGTTCTTC. This translates into CASSYQTGYSNEQFF.

Many counts were recorded for this clonotype. The rearrangement links TRBV7-2 to TRBJ1-4; 9 bases fit TRBD1. The CDR3 is 14 amino acids. Germline loops: CDR1 SGHTA, CDR2 FQGNSA. V shed 5 bases, J shed 11 bases, and the junction held 9 bases outside the gene matches. For the CDR3, the DNA is TGTGCCAGCAGCACGGGACAGGGTTCTTCTAAACTGTTTTTT. The encoded protein is CASSTGQGSSKLFF.

This clonotype has at least ten counts. This chain links TRBV7-2 with TRBJ2-1, with TRBD2 matching over 11 bases. From germline, CDR1 is SGHTA and CDR2 FQGNSA. The CDR3 contains 15 residues. Unmatched junction bases numbered 6, after V lost 4 bases and J lost 7 bases. The CDR3 spells CASSSTSGSGNEQFF. CDR3 coding DNA: TGTGCCAGCAGCTCCACTAGCGGGAGTGGGAATGAGCAGTTCTTC. Filled out from reference TRBV7-2 and TRBJ2-1, the complete variable domain reads GAGVSQSPSNKVTEKGKDVELRCDPISGHTALYWYRQSLGQGLEFLIYFQGNSAPDKSGLPSDRFSAERTGGSVSTLTIQRTQQEDSAVYLCASSSTSGSGNEQFFGPGTRLTVL.

Ten or more counts support this clonotype. CDR3 sequence reads: CSEYDRAPRTSGADTQYF. The CDR3 DNA sequence: TGCAGCGAGTATGACAGGGCCCCACGGACTAGCGGGGCAGATACGCAGTATTTT. This sequence joins TRBV29-1 and TRBJ2-3; 12 bases are shared with TRBD2. CDR1 SQVTM and CDR2 ANQGSEA come from the germline V gene. The CDR3 contains 18 residues. The junction had 18 bases not matched to a gene; V was cut back by 7 bases and J by 4 bases.

This clonotype has a count of ten or more. The rearrangement uses TRBV2 and TRBJ1-2; TRBD1 aligns across 7 bases. V shed 6 bases and J 3 bases; nucleotides not matched to a gene: 4. The CDR3 consists of 13 residues. Germline CDR1 SNHLY, CDR2 FYNNEI. In DNA form, the CDR3 reads TGTGCCAGCAGATATGGGACAGACTATGGCTACACCTTC. This codes for CASRYGTDYGYTF.

As to this clonotype: Since a much larger clone is just one base distant, this may be a read error. The CDR3 sequence is CASTSLGTQYF. The CDR3 DNA follows: TGTGCCAGCACTAGCTTGGGTACGCAGTATTTT. This chain connects TRBV5-4 to TRBJ2-3, with TRBD2 as a possible D gene (5 bases). CDR1 SGHNT and CDR2 YYREEE come from the germline V gene (reference sequence). There are 11 residues in the CDR3. Trimming took off 6 bases at V and 8 bases at J, with 10 bases between the two ends.

This clonotype was recorded at least ten times. The J gene is TRBJ1-2, the V gene TRBV20-1, with 7 bases identical to TRBD1. This CDR3 region has 14 residues. J was trimmed by 0 bases and V by 6 bases; bases with no gene match: 7. Looked up from germline, CDR1 is DFQATT and CDR2 is SNEGSKA (reference sequence). Here the CDR3 reads CSARPGTANYGYTF. In nucleotides, the CDR3 is TGCAGTGCCCGCCCGGGGACAGCTAACTATGGCTACACCTTC.

This clonotype has ten or more counts. This chain joins TRBV7-2 and TRBJ2-1; D perhaps matches TRBD2 (6 bases). Trimming took 7 bases from V and 4 from J, leaving 14 bases between them. CDR1 and CDR2 from the germline V gene are SGHTA and FQGNSA. This CDR3 comprises 14 residues. The CDR3 protein is CASTLRTTYNEQFF. CDR3 nucleotides: TGTGCCAGCACCCTCCGGACTACATACAATGAGCAGTTCTTC.

At least ten counts were recorded for this clonotype. J is TRBJ2-2 and V is TRBV5-1, with D perhaps matching TRBD1 (5 bases). Trimming pared 2 bases from V and 7 bases from J, leaving 12 bases between. The CDR3 totals 14 residues. From germline, CDR1 is SGHRS and CDR2 YFSETQ. The CDR3 sequence is CASSLISGNGELFF. The CDR3 DNA reads as TGCGCCAGCAGCTTAATATCAGGGAACGGGGAGCTGTTTTTT.

This clonotype has a handful of counts. The chain carries TRBV12-3 or TRBV12-4 and TRBJ2-2, with TRBD1 as a possible D gene (6 bases). V lost 0 bases and J 0 bases, leaving 11 bases between the germline ends. CDR3 length: 17 amino acids. The CDR3 here is CASSLAGHPTNTGELFF. DNA for the CDR3: TGTGCCAGCAGTTTAGCGGGACACCCTACGAACACCGGGGAGCTGTTTTTT.

This clonotype has at least ten counts. The rearrangement joins TRBV5-1 to TRBJ2-1; 13 nucleotides match TRBD2. The CDR3 consists of 16 residues. Trimming took 0 bases from V and 8 from J; bases not matched to a gene: 5. CDR1 SGHRS and CDR2 YFSETQ come from the germline V gene. The CDR3 nucleotides read TGCGCCAGCAGCTTGGAGACTAGCGGGAGGAGGGATGAGCAGTTCTTC. It translates to CASSLETSGRRDEQFF.

This clonotype was recorded at least ten times. V and J are TRBV11-2 and TRBJ2-2, with D perhaps matching TRBD1 (6 bases). The V end was cut by 1 base, the J end by 1 base, with 10 bases between. Looked up from germline, CDR1 is SGHAT and CDR2 is FQNNGV. This CDR3 region has 16 residues. CDR3 residues: CASSLVGGGNTGELFF. The DNA for the CDR3 is TGTGCCAGCAGCTTAGTTGGGGGCGGGAACACCGGGGAGCTGTTTTTT.

This clonotype was counted many times. The chain couples TRBV4-1 to TRBJ1-2; 8 bases are shared with TRBD1. The germline CDR1 and CDR2 sequences are MGHRA and YSYEKL. After removal of 4 bases from V and 1 base from J, the junction contained 5 bases not matched to a gene. This CDR3 has 15 residues. This chain's CDR3 is CASSPDRGDNYGYTF. DNA for the CDR3: TGCGCCAGCAGCCCCGACAGGGGAGATAACTATGGCTACACCTTC.

The sample holds many counts of this clonotype. The chain joins TRBV7-9 to TRBJ2-5; unclear D gene. From germline, CDR1 is SEHNR and CDR2 FQNEAQ (reference sequence). This CDR3 contains 14 residues. V shed 1 base and J shed 5 bases, with 11 bases lying between them. CDR3 in amino acids: CASSLVGQYETQYF. In DNA form, the CDR3 reads TGTGCCAGCAGCTTAGTAGGGCAGTACGAGACCCAGTACTTC.

Concerning this clonotype itself: This could be a read error, since a much larger clone is one nucleotide away. The chain is built from TRBV3-1 and TRBJ2-7; the D is unclear. The CDR3 has 13 amino acids. Germline V gene data show CDR1 as LGHDT and CDR2 as YNNKEL (reference sequence). V was shortened by 5 bases and J by 5 bases, with 13 bases between the two germline ends. CDR3 nucleotides: TGTGCCAGCAGCGTTTTCTCCGGCCACGAGCAGTACTTC. This codes for CASSVFSGHEQYF.

This clonotype was counted at least ten times. The chain is built from TRBV19 and TRBJ1-2; 7 nucleotides match TRBD1. The CDR3 has 15 amino acids. The junction had 10 bases not matched to a gene; V was cut back by 4 bases and J by 5 bases. Germline values: CDR1 LNHDA, CDR2 SQIVND (reference sequence). CDR3 region: CASSTSTGSGYGYTF. The CDR3 DNA reads as TGTGCCAGTAGTACCTCGACAGGGTCGGGATATGGCTACACCTTC.

This chain uses TRBV30 with TRBJ2-5, with TRBD1 matching 8 bases. Trimming at V came to 3 bases and at J to 1 base, leaving 7 bases not matched to a gene. Germline V gives CDR1 GTSNPN, CDR2 SVGIG (reference sequence). CDR3 length: 15 amino acids. Written as DNA, the CDR3 is TGTGCCTGGAGGAGGGCAGGGGGCCTCCAAGAGACCCAGTACTTC. Encoded protein: CAWRRAGGLQETQYF.

In its sample, this clonotype was seen many times. The CDR3 loop is CSASLGLAGDSYEQYF. The CDR3 DNA reads TGCAGTGCTAGTCTGGGACTAGCGGGGGACTCCTACGAGCAGTACTTC. V usage is TRBV20-1 and J usage is TRBJ2-7; 14 positions agree with TRBD2. In germline, CDR1 is DFQATT, CDR2 SNEGSKA (reference sequence). The CDR3 spans 16 residues. V lost 3 bases, J lost 0 bases, and 4 bases stayed unmatched.